One and the same sample provided the 21 T cell receptor beta chains below, sequenced in a study of OX40 agonist ivuxolimab in advanced cancers. Sequenced by immunoSEQ multiplex PCR; TCRdb stores in-frame clones only, minus some. Of roughly 79,000 clones in the sample, 70% to 90% were seen once. The specimen was CD4+ or CD8+ T cells sorted from blood, collected in a trial of the OX40 agonist ivuxolimab. The receptors shown here come from an adult with an advanced solid tumor such as melanoma, head and neck, liver or kidney cancer.

This clone has a single count. Relative to the germline gene, one junction end is altered; a read error may explain this. The V call is TRBV7-7, the J call TRBJ2-5, with 8 bases lining up with TRBD2. This CDR3 contains 15 residues. The V gene's germline CDR1 is SSHAT and CDR2 FNYEAQ (reference sequence). CDR3 protein: CASSPRGGELETQYF. Here the CDR3 DNA reads TGTGCTAGCAGTCCCCGGGGGGGGGAGCTGGAGACCCAGTACTTC.

V gene TRBV28 combines with J gene TRBJ1-2; the D is unclear. V gave up 4 bases and J gave up 5 bases, with 11 bases separating them. There are 13 residues in the CDR3. Germline V gene sequence: CDR1 MDHEN, CDR2 SYDVKM. The CDR3, as DNA: TGTGCCAGCAGTTCGACAACCCTATATGGCTACACCTTC. Its protein product is CASSSTTLYGYTF.

A word on this clone: The sample carries other DNA sequences with the same CDR3. The chain employs TRBV5-4 and TRBJ2-2; D perhaps matches TRBD2 (5 bases). CDR3 length: 15 residues. Trimming shortened V by 4 bases and J by 2 bases, and 12 bases separated the two germline ends. Germline CDR1 is SGHNT and CDR2 is YYREEE (reference sequence). In DNA, the CDR3 is TGTGCCAGCAGCCGGGAAGCGGCTAACACCGGGGAGCTGTTTTTT. It translates to CASSREAANTGELFF.

This sequence joins TRBV29-1 and TRBJ1-1; 7 positions match TRBD1. Germline V lookup: CDR1 SQVTM, CDR2 ANQGSEA. CDR3 size: 10 residues. The junction had 3 bases not matched to a gene; V was cut back by 7 bases and J by 7 bases. CDR3 bases: TGCAGCGCCGGACAGGTTGAAGCTTTCTTT. It translates to CSAGQVEAFF.

The CDR3 bases are TGTGCCAGTAGTATAAACCCCTACAATGAGCAGTTCTTC. This translates into CASSINPYNEQFF. The chain is built from TRBV19 and TRBJ2-1; D gene uncertain. With 2 bases removed from V and 2 bases from J, the gap between germline ends came to 4 bases. Germline V gene data show CDR1 as LNHDA and CDR2 as SQIVND (reference sequence). There are 13 residues in the CDR3.

The gene calls are TRBV4-1 and TRBJ1-6; D ambiguous. V lost 4 bases and J lost 8, with 21 bases in between. The CDR3 consists of 17 residues. Germline values: CDR1 MGHRA, CDR2 YSYEKL. The CDR3 loop is CASSLSPIMEYDSPLHF. CDR3 bases: TGCGCCAGCAGCCTCTCCCCTATAATGGAGTATGATTCACCCCTCCACTTT.

This clone was recorded a few times. The chain couples TRBV29-1 to TRBJ2-7; TRBD2 might be the D (5 bases). V dropped 7 bases and J dropped 2 bases, with 15 bases sitting between them. The CDR3 contains 13 residues. Germline V gene lookup returns CDR1 SQVTM and CDR2 ANQGSEA. CDR3 loop: CSALIGNTYEQYF. CDR3 coding DNA: TGCAGCGCGTTGATCGGGAATACCTACGAGCAGTACTTC.

This clone was counted a few times. The chain uses TRBV21-1 and TRBJ1-5. TRBV21-1 is given as a pseudogene. The length of the CDR3 is 11 residues. CDR3 amino acids: CASSKGRPQHF. CDR3 DNA: TGTGCCAGCAGCAAAGGGAGGCCCCAGCATTTT.

The sample holds one count of this clone. This CDR3 reads CASSELGTSEFYNEQFF. The CDR3 DNA follows: TGTGCCAGCAGTGAATTAGGGACTAGCGAGTTCTACAATGAGCAGTTCTTC. V is TRBV2 and J is TRBJ2-1; 10 nucleotides agree with TRBD2. CDR1 and CDR2 from the germline V gene are SNHLY and FYNNEI. CDR3 size: 17 residues. Trimming at V came to 2 bases and at J to 3 bases, leaving 7 bases not matched to a gene. Full variable domain (outside the CDR3, taken from reference TRBV2 and TRBJ2-1): EPEVTQTPSHQVTQMGQEVILRCVPISNHLYFYWYRQILGQKVEFLVSFYNNEISEKSEIFDDQFSVERPDGSNFTLKIRSTKLEDSAMYFCASSELGTSEFYNEQFFGPGTRLTVL.

The J gene is TRBJ1-2, the V gene TRBV4-1; 9 nucleotides agree with TRBD1. Germline V gene sequence: CDR1 MGHRA, CDR2 YSYEKL. This CDR3 has 15 amino acids. V was clipped by 1 base and J by 8 bases; unmatched bases: 8. CDR3 region: CASSQAGQGPRGYTF. The CDR3 DNA follows: TGCGCCAGCAGCCAAGCGGGACAGGGTCCTAGGGGCTACACCTTC.

The rearrangement links TRBV5-1 to TRBJ2-1; 8 bases fit TRBD1. Per the germline V gene, CDR1 is SGHRS and CDR2 is YFSETQ. J was trimmed by 8 bases and V by 6 bases; bases with no gene match: 19. The CDR3 is 17 residues long. CDR3 in amino acids: CASTFDVIGQGADEQFF. For the CDR3, the DNA is TGCGCCAGCACATTCGACGTTATAGGGCAGGGGGCGGATGAGCAGTTCTTC.

The chain employs TRBV28 and TRBJ1-4; D is ambiguous. CDR1 is MDHEN and CDR2 is SYDVKM in the germline V gene. The ends were cut back, 5 bases at V and 6 bases at J, with 13 bases in the middle. The CDR3 runs 14 residues. This chain's CDR3 is CASSPSGEDEKLFF. The CDR3 nucleotides are TGTGCCAGCAGTCCCAGCGGGGAGGATGAAAAACTGTTTTTT.

The rearrangement joins TRBV5-1 to TRBJ2-5; D may be TRBD2 (6 bases). The CDR3 totals 13 residues. V lost 5 bases, J lost 5 bases, and 13 bases lay in between. From germline, CDR1 is SGHRS and CDR2 YFSETQ. CDR3 loop: CASSKAGDETQYF. CDR3 coding DNA: TGCGCCAGCAGTAAAGCGGGTGACGAGACCCAGTACTTC.

V usage is TRBV2 and J usage is TRBJ1-2; tentative D call: TRBD1 (6 bases). The CDR3 extends over 15 amino acids. V gave up 7 bases and J gave up 0 bases, with 15 bases separating them. Germline loops: CDR1 SNHLY, CDR2 FYNNEI. Written as DNA, the CDR3 is TGTGCCAGCAAAGGAAACAGGGCCCCTAACTATGGCTACACCTTC. This codes for CASKGNRAPNYGYTF.

The rearrangement uses TRBV6-5 and TRBJ1-4; D is perhaps TRBD1 (5 bases). The V gene lost 4 bases and the J gene lost 2 bases, with 8 bases spanning the gap. Germline loops: CDR1 MNHEY, CDR2 SVGAGI. The CDR3 is 14 residues long. CDR3 residues: CASSLPGTNEKLFF. CDR3 coding DNA: TGTGCCAGCAGTTTACCAGGGACTAATGAAAAACTGTTTTTT.

J is TRBJ2-3 and V is TRBV9, with 7 bases aligning to TRBD2. Trimming cost V 4 bases and J 4 bases; bases outside gene matches: 3. CDR3 length equals 13 residues. The germline CDR1 and CDR2 sequences are SGDLS and YYNGEE. The CDR3 loop reads CASSPTSPDTQYF. The DNA for the CDR3 is TGTGCCAGCAGCCCGACTAGCCCAGATACGCAGTATTTT.

The chain uses TRBV27 and TRBJ1-2, with TRBD1 matching over 7 bases. V dropped 7 bases and J dropped 4; count of bases not matched to a gene: 9. Germline-derived CDR1 and CDR2 are MNHEY and SMNVEV (reference sequence). The CDR3 is 14 residues long. CDR3 in DNA: TGTGCCAGCATTAGAGACAGGGTTAGCTATGGCTACACCTTC. Protein product: CASIRDRVSYGYTF.

The J gene is TRBJ2-7, the V gene TRBV6-5, with D perhaps matching TRBD1 or TRBD2 (5 bases each). Trimming cost V 5 bases and J 1 base, with 12 bases left between them. Germline V gene sequence: CDR1 MNHEY, CDR2 SVGAGI. This CDR3 region has 14 residues. The CDR3 DNA sequence: TGTGCCAGCAGTGGGGACCAGACTTCCTACGAGCAGTACTTC. This sequence encodes CASSGDQTSYEQYF.

The genes are TRBV15 and TRBJ2-1; 9 bases line up with TRBD2. The germline V gene has CDR1 LNHNV and CDR2 YYDKDF (reference sequence). J was trimmed by 1 base and V by 3 bases; bases with no gene match: 7. The CDR3 loop spans 17 amino acids. The CDR3 spells CATSSWSSGTSYNEQFF. The CDR3 DNA sequence: TGTGCCACCAGCAGTTGGTCTAGCGGGACTTCCTACAATGAGCAGTTCTTC.

The CDR3 loop reads CASSLVYSGRSPGELFF. CDR3 coding DNA: TGTGCCAGCAGCTTGGTTTATAGCGGGAGGTCTCCCGGGGAGCTGTTTTTT. The V call is TRBV5-4, the J call TRBJ2-2, with TRBD2 matching over 10 bases. CDR1 is SGHNT and CDR2 is YYREEE in the germline V gene (reference sequence). The trim removed 0 bases at V and 6 bases at J, leaving 8 bases unmatched. CDR3 length: 17 amino acids.

This clone came up once. The rearrangement joins TRBV6-5 to TRBJ1-2, with 8 bases lining up with TRBD1. Unmatched junction bases numbered 14, after V lost 6 bases and J lost 8 bases. The CDR3 sequence is 15 residues long. Germline V gene lookup returns CDR1 MNHEY and CDR2 SVGAGI. The CDR3 DNA reads as TGTGCCAGCAGCCAAGCAGGGGACAGGACTGCCGGCTACACCTTC. Translated: CASSQAGDRTAGYTF.